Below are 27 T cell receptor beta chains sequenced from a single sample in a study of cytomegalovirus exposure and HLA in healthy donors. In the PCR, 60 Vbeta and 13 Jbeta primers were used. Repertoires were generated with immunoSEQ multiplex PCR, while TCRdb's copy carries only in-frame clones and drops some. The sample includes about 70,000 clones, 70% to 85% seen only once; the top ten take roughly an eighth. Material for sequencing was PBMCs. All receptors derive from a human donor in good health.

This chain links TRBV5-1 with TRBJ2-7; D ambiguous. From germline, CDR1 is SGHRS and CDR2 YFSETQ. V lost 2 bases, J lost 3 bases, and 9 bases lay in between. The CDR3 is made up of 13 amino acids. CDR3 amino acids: CASSLNPVYEQYF. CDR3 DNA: TGCGCCAGCAGCTTAAATCCAGTCTACGAGCAGTACTTC.

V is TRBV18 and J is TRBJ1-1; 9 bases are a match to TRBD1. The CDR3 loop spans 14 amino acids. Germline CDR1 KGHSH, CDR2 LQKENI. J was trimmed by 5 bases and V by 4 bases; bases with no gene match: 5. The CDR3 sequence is CASSLTGGGTEAFF. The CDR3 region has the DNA TGTGCCAGCTCACTCACAGGGGGCGGAACTGAAGCTTTCTTT.

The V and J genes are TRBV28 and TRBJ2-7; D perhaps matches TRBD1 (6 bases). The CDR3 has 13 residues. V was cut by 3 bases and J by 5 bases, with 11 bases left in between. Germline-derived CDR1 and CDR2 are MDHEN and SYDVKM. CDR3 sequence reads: CASSFLQGHEQYF. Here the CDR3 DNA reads TGTGCCAGCAGTTTCCTACAGGGCCACGAGCAGTACTTC.

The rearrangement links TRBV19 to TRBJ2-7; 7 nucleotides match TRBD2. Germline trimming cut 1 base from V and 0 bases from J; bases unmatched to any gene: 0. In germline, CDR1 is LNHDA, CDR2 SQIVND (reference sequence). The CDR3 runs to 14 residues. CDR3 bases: TGTGCCAGTAGTATAGCTAGCGGCTCCTACGAGCAGTACTTC. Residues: CASSIASGSYEQYF.

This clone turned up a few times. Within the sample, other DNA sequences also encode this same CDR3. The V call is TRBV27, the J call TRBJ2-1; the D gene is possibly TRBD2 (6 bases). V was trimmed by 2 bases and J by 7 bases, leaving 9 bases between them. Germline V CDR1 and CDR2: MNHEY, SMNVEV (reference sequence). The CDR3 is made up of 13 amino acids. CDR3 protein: CASSLGLANEQFF. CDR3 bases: TGTGCCAGCAGTTTAGGGCTAGCGAATGAGCAGTTCTTC.

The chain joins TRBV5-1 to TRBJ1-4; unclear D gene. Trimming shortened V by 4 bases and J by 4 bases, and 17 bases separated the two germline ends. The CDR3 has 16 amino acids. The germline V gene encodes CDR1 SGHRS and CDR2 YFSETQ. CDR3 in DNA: TGCGCCAGCAGCGGCCGCGGAGGAGGTGGTAATGAAAAACTGTTTTTT. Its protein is CASSGRGGGGNEKLFF.

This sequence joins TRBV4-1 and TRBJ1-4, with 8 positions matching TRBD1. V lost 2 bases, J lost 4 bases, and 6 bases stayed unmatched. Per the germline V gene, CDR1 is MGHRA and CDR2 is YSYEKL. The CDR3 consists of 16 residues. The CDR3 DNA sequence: TGCGCCAGCAGCCAAATCCGCAGGGGGCGTAATGAAAAACTGTTTTTT. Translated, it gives CASSQIRRGRNEKLFF.

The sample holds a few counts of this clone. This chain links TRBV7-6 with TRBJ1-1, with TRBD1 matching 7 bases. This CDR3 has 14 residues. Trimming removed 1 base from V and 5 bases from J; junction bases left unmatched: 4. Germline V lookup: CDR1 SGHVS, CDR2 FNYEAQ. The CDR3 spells CASSLGRGNTEAFF. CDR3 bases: TGTGCCAGCAGCTTAGGCAGGGGGAATACTGAAGCTTTCTTT.

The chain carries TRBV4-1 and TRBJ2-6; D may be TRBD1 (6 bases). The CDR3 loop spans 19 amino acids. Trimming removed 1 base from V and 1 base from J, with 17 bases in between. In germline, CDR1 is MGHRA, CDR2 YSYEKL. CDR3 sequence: CASSQVLGGRVSGANVLTF. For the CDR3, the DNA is TGCGCCAGCAGCCAAGTTCTTGGGGGCAGGGTATCTGGGGCCAACGTCCTGACTTTC.

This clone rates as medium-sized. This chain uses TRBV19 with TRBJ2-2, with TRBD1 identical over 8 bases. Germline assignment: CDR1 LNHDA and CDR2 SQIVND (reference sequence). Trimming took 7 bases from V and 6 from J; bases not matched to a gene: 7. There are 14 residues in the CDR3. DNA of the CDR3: TGTGCCAGTATGTCGACAGGGGCGGCCGGGGAGCTGTTTTTT. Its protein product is CASMSTGAAGELFF.

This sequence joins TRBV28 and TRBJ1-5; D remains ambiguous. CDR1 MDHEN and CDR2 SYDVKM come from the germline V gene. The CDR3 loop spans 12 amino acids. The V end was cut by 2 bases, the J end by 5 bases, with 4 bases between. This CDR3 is CASSLLYQPQHF. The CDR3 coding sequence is TGTGCCAGCAGTTTACTATATCAGCCCCAGCATTTT.

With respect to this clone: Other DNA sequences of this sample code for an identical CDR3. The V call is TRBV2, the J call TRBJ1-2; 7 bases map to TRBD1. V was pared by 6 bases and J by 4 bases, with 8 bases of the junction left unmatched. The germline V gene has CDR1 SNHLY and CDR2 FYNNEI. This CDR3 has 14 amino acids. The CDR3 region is CASRTQGTGYGYTF. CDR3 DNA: TGTGCCAGCAGGACACAGGGGACGGGCTATGGCTACACCTTC.

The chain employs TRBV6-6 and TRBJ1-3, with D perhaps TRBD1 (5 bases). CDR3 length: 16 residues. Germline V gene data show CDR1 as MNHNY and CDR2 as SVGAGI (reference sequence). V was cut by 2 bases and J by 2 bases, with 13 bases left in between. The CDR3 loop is CASSYPAQEAGNTIYF. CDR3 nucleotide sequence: TGTGCCAGCAGTTACCCTGCACAGGAAGCTGGAAACACCATATATTTT.

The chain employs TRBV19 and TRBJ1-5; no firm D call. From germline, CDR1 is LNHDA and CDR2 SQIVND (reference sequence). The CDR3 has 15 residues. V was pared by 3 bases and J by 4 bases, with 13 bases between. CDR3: CASSIDRRKNQPQHF. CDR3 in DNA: TGTGCCAGTAGTATCGACCGGCGGAAGAATCAGCCCCAGCATTTT.

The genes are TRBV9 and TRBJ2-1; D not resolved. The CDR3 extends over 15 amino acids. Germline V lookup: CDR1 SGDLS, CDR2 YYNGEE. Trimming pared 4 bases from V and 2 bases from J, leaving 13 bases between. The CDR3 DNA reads TGTGCCAGCAGCCTCGAGCTAAGTCCCTACAATGAGCAGTTCTTC. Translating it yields CASSLELSPYNEQFF. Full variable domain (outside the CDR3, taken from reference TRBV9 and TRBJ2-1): DSGVTQTPKHLITATGQRVTLRCSPRSGDLSVYWYQQSLDQGLQFLIQYYNGEERAKGNILERFSAQQFPDLHSELNLSSLELGDSALYFCASSLELSPYNEQFFGPGTRLTVL.

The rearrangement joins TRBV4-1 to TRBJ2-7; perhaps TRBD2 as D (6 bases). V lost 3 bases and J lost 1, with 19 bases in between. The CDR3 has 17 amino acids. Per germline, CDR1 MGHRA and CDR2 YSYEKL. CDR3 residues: CASSHHPEGARSYEQYF. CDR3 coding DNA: TGCGCCAGCAGCCACCACCCGGAGGGAGCGCGTTCCTACGAGCAGTACTTC.

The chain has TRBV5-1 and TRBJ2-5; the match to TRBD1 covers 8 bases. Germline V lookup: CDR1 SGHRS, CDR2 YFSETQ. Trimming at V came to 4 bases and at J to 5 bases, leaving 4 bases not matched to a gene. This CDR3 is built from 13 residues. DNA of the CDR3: TGCGCCAGCAGCACCACAGGGGGTGAGACCCAGTACTTC. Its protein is CASSTTGGETQYF.

CDR3 region: CASSLEGNYGYTF. The CDR3 DNA is TGCGCCAGCAGCTTGGAGGGGAACTATGGCTACACCTTC. The chain links TRBV5-1 to TRBJ1-2; possible D gene TRBD1, 5 bases. Trimming shortened V by 0 bases and J by 2 bases, and 5 bases separated the two germline ends. This CDR3 is built from 13 residues. Germline lookup yields CDR1 SGHRS and CDR2 YFSETQ.

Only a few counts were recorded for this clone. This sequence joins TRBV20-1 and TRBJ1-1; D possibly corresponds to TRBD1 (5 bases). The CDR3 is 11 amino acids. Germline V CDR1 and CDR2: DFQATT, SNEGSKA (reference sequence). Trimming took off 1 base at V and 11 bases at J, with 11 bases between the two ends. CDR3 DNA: TGCAGTGCTAGAGCACAGGTCGTGGCTTTCTTT. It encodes CSARAQVVAFF.

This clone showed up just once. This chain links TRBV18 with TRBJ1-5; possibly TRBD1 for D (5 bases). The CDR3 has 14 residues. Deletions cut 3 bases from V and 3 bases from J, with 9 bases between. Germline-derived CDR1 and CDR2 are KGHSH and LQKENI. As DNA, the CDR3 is TGTGCCAGCTCACCGACAGTGATCAATCAGCCCCAGCATTTT. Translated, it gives CASSPTVINQPQHF.

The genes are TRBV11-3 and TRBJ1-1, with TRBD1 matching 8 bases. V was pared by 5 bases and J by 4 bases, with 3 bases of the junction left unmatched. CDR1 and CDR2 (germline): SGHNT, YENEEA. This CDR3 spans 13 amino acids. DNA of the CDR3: TGTGCCAGCAGCCCCGGGACAGGCACTGAAGCTTTCTTT. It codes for CASSPGTGTEAFF.

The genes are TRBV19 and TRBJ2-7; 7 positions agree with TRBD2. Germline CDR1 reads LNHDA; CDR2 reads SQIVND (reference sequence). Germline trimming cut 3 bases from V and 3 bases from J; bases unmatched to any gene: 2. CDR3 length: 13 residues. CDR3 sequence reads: CASSMGGGYEQYF. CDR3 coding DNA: TGTGCCAGTAGTATGGGCGGGGGCTACGAGCAGTACTTC.

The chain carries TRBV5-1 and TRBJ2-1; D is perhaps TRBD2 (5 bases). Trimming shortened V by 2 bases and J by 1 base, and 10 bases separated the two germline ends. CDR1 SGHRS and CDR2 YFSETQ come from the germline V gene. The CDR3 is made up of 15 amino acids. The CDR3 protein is CASSFGTGSYNEQFF. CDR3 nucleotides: TGCGCCAGCAGCTTCGGTACGGGATCCTACAATGAGCAGTTCTTC.

In nucleotides, the CDR3 is TGTGCCGCTGCGGGACGGCTCCAAGAGACCCAGTACTTC. Amino acid sequence: CAAAGRLQETQYF. This sequence joins TRBV10-3 and TRBJ2-5; perhaps TRBD2 as D (6 bases). CDR3 size: 13 residues. Per the germline V gene, CDR1 is ENHRY and CDR2 is SYGVKD. V dropped 11 bases and J dropped 1 base, with 14 bases sitting between them.

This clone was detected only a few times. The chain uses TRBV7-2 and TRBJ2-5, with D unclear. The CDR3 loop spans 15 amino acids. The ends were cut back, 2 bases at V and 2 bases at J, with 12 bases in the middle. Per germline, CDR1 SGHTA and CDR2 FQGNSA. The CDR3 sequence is CASSLSVSWQETQYF. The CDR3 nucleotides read TGTGCCAGCAGCTTATCCGTCAGTTGGCAAGAGACCCAGTACTTC.

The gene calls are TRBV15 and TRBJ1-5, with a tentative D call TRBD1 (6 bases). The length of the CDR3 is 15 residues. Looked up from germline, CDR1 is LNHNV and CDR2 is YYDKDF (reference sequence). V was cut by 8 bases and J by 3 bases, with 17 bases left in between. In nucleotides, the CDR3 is TGTGCCACCCAAGAGATACAGGGTTTCAATCAGCCCCAGCATTTT. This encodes CATQEIQGFNQPQHF.

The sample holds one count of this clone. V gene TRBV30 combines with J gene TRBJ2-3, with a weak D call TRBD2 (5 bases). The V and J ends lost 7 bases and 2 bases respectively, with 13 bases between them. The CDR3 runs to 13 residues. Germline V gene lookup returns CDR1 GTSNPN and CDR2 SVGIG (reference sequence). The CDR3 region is CASTAASTDTQYF. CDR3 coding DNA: TGTGCCTCAACAGCGGCCTCCACAGATACGCAGTATTTT.